This TCR beta chain stems from a study of T cell repertoires in cytomegalovirus infection. Overall study context: Recently identified HLA-C-restricted CMV epitopes and well-studied HLA-B-restricted CMV epitopes were used by the study. Carrying CMV and the relevant HLA type showed in public TCR beta signatures.

Notes on the study in general: Using cumulative public TCR beta family frequency, the authors identified those who carried CMV together with the relevant HLA. HLA-C-restricted, CMV-specific TCR beta clonotypes were dominant ex vivo.

Each CDR3 protein gets one entry after TCRdb re-called the reads with MiXCR. Seen here are a few hundred thousand distinct CDR3 sequences, roughly a third observed once, and the top ten hold 15% to 20%. Worth noting for this clonotype: No antigen is known for it.

The source was cultured PBMCs, collected from culture after CMV antigen stimulation. The receptor comes from a human donor in good health (CMV status not recorded). Some clones in this sample may be carry-over from other donors' samples.

CDR3 residues: CASSFKGLTSGNTIYF. The CDR3 DNA reads as TGTGCCAGCAGTTTCAAAGGACTGACCTCTGGAAACACCATATATTTT. This rearrangement joins TRBV6-1 to TRBJ1-3, with D unclear. CDR1 is MNHNS, CDR2 SASEGT, per germline. CDR3 length: 16 amino acids. Between the trimmed V and J ends, which lost 5 bases and 0 bases, there was a span of 14 bases.